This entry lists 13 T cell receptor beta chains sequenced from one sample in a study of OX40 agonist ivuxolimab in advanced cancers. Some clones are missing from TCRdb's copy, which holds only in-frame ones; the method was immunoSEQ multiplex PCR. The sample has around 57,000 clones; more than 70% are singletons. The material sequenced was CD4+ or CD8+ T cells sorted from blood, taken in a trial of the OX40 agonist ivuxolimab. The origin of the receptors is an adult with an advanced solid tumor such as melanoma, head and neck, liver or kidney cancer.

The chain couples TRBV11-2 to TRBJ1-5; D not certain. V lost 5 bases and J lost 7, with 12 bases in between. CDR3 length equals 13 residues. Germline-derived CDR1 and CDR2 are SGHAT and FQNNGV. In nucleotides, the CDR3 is TGTGCCAGCAGCGAAAGTAGCAGCCAGCCCCAGCATTTT. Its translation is CASSESSSQPQHF.

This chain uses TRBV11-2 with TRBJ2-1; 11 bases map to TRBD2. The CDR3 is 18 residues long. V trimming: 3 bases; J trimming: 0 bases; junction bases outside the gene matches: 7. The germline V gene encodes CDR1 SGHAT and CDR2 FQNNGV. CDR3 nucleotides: TGTGCCAGCAGCTTTCTTGGACTAGCGGGTTCCTCCTACAATGAGCAGTTCTTC. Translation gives CASSFLGLAGSSYNEQFF.

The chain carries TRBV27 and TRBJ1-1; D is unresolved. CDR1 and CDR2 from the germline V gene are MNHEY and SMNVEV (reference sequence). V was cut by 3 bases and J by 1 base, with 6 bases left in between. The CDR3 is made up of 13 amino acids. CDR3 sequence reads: CASSFRRNTEAFF. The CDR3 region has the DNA TGTGCCAGCAGTTTTAGAAGGAACACTGAAGCTTTCTTT.

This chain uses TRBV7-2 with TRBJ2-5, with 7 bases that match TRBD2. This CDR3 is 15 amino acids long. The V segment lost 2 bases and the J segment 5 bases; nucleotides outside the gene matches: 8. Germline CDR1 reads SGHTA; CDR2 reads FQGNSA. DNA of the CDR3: TGTGCCAGCAGCTTACGGCGGGAGCGCGAGGAGACCCAGTACTTC. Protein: CASSLRREREETQYF.

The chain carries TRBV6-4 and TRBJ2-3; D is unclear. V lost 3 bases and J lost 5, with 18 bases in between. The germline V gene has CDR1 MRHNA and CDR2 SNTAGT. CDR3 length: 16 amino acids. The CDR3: CASSEIVRRRIDTQYF. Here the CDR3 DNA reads TGTGCCAGCAGTGAGATTGTGCGGAGAAGGATAGATACGCAGTATTTT.

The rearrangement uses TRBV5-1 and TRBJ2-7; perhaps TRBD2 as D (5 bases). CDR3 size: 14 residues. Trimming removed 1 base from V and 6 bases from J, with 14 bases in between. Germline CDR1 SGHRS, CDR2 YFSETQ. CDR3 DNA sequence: TGCGCCAGCAGCTTGTACTTTGAGGGTGTCGAGCAGTACTTC. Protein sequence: CASSLYFEGVEQYF.

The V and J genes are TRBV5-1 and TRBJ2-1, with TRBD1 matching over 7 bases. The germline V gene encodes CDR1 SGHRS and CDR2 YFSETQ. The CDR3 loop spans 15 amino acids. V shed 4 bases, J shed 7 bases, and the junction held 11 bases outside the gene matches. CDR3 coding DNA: TGCGCCAGCAGCGTAACAGGGGTGGTTGGGAATGAGCAGTTCTTC. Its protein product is CASSVTGVVGNEQFF.

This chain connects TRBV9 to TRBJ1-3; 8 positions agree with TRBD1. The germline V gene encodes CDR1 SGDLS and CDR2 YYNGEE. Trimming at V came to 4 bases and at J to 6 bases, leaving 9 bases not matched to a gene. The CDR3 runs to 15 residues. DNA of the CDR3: TGTGCCAGCAGCACGCGGACAGGGTCAGAAAACACCATATATTTT. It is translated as CASSTRTGSENTIYF.

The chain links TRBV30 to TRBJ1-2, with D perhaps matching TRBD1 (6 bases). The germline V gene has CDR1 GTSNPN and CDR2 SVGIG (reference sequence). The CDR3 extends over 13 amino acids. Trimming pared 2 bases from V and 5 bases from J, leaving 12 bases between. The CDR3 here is CAWSKQGLYGYTF. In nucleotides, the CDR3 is TGTGCCTGGAGTAAACAGGGACTATATGGCTACACCTTC.

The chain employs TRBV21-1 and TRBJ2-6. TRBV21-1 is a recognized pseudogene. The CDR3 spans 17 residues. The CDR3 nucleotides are TGTGCCAGCAGCAAAATAAACCGATCCTCTGGGGCCAACGTCCTGACTTTC. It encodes CASSKINRSSGANVLTF.

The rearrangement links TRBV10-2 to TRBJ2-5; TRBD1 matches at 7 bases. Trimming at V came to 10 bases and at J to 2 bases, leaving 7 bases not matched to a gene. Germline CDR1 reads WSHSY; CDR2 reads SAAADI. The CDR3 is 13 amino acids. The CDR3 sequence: CATLTTGQETQYF. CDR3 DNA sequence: TGCGCCACCCTAACGACAGGGCAAGAGACCCAGTACTTC.

The CDR3 DNA sequence: TGTGCCAGTAGTTTGGGCAGGTACCCAGATACGCAGTATTTT. Amino acids: CASSLGRYPDTQYF. The V gene is TRBV19, the J gene TRBJ2-3; D not resolved. The CDR3 runs 14 residues. The V end lost 5 bases, the J end lost 4 bases, and 13 bases lay between the germline ends. The germline CDR1 and CDR2 sequences are LNHDA and SQIVND (reference sequence). Drawing the rest from reference TRBV19 and TRBJ2-3, the complete variable domain is DGGITQSPKYLFRKEGQNVTLSCEQNLNHDAMYWYRQDPGQGLRLIYYSQIVNDFQKGDIAEGYSVSREKKESFPLTVTSAQKNPTAFYLCASSLGRYPDTQYFGPGTRLTVL.

CDR3 nucleotide sequence: TGTGCCAGCAGCTTGGGACTAGCGGGAGGCGAGCAGTACTTC. Translated: CASSLGLAGGEQYF. The J gene is TRBJ2-7, the V gene TRBV7-9; 15 bases fit TRBD2. CDR1 and CDR2 from the germline V gene are SEHNR and FQNEAQ (reference sequence). The CDR3 extends over 14 amino acids. The V gene end was trimmed by 3 bases and the J gene end by 6 bases; junction bases not matched to a gene: 0.